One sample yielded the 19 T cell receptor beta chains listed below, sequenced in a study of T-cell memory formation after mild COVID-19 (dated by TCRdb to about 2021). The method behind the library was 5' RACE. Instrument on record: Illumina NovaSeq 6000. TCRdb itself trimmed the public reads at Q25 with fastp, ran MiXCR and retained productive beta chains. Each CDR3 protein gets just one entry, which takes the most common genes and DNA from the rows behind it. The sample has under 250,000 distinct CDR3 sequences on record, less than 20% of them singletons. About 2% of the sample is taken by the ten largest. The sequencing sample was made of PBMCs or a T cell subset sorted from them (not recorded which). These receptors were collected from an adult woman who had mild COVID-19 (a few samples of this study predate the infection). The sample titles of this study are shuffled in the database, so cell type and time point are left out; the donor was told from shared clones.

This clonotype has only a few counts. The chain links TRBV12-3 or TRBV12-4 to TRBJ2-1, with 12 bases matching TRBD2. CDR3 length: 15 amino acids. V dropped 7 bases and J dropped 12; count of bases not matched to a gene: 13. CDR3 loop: CASTTRLAGVEVQFF. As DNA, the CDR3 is TGTGCCAGCACTACGAGACTAGCGGGAGTTGAGGTGCAGTTCTTC.

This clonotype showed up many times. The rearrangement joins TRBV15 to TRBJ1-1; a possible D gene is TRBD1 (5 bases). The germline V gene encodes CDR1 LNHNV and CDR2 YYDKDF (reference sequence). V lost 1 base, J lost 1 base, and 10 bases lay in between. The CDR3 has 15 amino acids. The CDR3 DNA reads TGTGCCACCAGCAGAGTCGCCAGGGCGAACACTGAAGCTTTCTTT. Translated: CATSRVARANTEAFF.

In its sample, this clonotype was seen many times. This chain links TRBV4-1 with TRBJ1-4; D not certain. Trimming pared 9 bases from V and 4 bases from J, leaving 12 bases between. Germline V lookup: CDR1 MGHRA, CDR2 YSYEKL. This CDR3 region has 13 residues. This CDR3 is CASRPGYNEKLFF. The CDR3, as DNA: TGCGCCAGTCGGCCGGGATATAATGAAAAACTGTTTTTT.

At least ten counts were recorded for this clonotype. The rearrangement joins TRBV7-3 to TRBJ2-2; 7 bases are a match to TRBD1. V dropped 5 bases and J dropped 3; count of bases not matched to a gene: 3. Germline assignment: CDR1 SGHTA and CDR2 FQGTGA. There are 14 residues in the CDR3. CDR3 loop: CASSRTGDTGELFF. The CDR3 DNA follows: TGTGCCAGCAGCCGTACAGGGGACACCGGGGAGCTGTTTTTT.

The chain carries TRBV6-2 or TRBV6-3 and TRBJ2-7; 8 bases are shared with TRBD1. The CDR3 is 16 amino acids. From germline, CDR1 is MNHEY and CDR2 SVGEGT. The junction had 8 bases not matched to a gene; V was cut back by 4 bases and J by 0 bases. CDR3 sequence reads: CASSFRRDRSSYEQYF. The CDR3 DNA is TGTGCCAGCAGTTTCCGCCGGGACAGGAGCTCCTACGAGCAGTACTTC.

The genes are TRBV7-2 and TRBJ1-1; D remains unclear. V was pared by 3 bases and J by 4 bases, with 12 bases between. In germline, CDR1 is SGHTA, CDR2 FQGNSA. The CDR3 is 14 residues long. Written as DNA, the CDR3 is TGTGCCAGCAGCTTTGGACTGAGGGTCACTGAAGCTTTCTTT. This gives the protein CASSFGLRVTEAFF.

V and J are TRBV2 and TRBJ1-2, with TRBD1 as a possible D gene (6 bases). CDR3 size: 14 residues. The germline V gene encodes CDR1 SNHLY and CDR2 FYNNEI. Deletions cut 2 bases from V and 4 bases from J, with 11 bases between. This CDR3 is CASSERGQAYGYTF. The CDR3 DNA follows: TGTGCCAGCAGTGAAAGGGGACAAGCCTATGGCTACACCTTC.

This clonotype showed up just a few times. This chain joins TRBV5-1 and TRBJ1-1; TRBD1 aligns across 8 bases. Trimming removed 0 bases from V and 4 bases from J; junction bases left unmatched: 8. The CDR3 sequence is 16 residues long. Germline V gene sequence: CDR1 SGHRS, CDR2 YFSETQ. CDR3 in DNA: TGCGCCAGCAGCTTGGATGGACAGGGACAAGCCACTGAAGCTTTCTTT. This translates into CASSLDGQGQATEAFF.

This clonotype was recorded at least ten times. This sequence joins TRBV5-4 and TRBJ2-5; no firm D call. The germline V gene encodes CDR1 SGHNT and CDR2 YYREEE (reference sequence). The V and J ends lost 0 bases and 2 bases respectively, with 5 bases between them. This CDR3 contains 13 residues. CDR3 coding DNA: TGTGCCAGCAGCTTGGTTTCTCAAGAGACCCAGTACTTC. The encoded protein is CASSLVSQETQYF.

The CDR3 DNA is TGTGCCAGCAGTGAATGGCGGACAGGGGAGAGAGACACAGATACGCAGTATTTT. Translating gives CASSEWRTGERDTDTQYF. The chain has TRBV25-1 and TRBJ2-3; 9 nucleotides align to TRBD1. The trim removed 1 base at V and 2 bases at J, leaving 10 bases unmatched. Germline lookup yields CDR1 MGHDK and CDR2 SYGVNS. This CDR3 region has 18 residues. Full variable domain (rest looked up from reference TRBV25-1 and TRBJ2-3): EADIYQTPRYLVIGTGKKITLECSQTMGHDKMYWYQQDPGMELHLIHYSYGVNSTEKGDLSSESTVSRIRTEHFPLTLESARPSHTSQYLCASSEWRTGERDTDTQYFGPGTRLTVL.

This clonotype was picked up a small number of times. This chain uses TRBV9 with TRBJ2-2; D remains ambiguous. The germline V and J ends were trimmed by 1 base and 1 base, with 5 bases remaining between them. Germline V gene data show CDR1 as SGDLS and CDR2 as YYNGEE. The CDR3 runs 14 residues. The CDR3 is CASSVMGNTGELFF. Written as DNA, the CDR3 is TGTGCCAGCAGCGTAATGGGGAACACCGGGGAGCTGTTTTTT.

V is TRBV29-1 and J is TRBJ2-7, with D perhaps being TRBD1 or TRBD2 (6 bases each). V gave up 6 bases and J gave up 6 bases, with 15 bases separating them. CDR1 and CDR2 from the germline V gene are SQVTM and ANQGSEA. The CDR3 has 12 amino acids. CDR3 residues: CSVWGAGSEQYF. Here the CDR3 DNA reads TGCAGCGTCTGGGGGGCAGGGAGCGAGCAGTACTTC.

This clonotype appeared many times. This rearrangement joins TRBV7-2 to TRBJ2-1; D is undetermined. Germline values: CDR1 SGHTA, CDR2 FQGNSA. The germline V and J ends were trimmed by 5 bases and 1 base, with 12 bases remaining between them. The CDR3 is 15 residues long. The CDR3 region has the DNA TGTGCCAGCAGCCAACGACTTCAGTCCTACAATGAGCAGTTCTTC. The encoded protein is CASSQRLQSYNEQFF.

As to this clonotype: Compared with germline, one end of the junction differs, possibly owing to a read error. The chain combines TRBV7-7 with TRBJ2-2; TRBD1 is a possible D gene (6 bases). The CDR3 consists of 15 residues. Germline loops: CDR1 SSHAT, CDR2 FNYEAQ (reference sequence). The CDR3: CASSLGGLNTGELFF. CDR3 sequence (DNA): TGTGCTAGCAGCTTAGGGGGTCTTAACACCGGGGAGCTGTTTTTT.

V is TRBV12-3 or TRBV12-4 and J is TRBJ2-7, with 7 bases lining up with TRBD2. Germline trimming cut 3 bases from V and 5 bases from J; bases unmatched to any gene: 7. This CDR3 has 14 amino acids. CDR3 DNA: TGTGCCAGCAGTTTCGGGGGGAGCTACGACGAGCAGTACTTC. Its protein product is CASSFGGSYDEQYF.

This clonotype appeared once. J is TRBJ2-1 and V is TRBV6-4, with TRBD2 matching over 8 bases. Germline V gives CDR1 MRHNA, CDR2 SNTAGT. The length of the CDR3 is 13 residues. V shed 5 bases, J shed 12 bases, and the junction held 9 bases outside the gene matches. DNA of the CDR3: TGTGCCAGCAGTCCGGGGGGGGCCGGTAGGCAGTTCTTC. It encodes CASSPGGAGRQFF.

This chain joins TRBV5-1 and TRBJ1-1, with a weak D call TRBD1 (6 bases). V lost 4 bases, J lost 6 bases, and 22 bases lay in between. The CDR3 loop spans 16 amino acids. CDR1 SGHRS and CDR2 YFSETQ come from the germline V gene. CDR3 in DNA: TGCGCCAGCAGCCTCTTTTCGGACAGCCTGAGGGCTGAAGCTTTCTTT. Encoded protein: CASSLFSDSLRAEAFF.

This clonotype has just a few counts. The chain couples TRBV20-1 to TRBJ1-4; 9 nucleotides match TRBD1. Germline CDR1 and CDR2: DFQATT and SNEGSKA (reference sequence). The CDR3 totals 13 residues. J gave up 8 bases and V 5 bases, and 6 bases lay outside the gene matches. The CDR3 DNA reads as TGCAGTGCTCCCGGGACAGGGAGGGAAAAACTGTTTTTT. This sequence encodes CSAPGTGREKLFF.

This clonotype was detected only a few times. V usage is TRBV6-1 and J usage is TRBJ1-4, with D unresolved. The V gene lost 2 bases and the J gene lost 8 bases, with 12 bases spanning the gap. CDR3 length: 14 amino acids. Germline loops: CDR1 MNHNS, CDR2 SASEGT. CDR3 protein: CASSEKGSGEKLFF. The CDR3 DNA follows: TGTGCCAGCAGTGAAAAGGGTTCCGGGGAAAAACTGTTTTTT.